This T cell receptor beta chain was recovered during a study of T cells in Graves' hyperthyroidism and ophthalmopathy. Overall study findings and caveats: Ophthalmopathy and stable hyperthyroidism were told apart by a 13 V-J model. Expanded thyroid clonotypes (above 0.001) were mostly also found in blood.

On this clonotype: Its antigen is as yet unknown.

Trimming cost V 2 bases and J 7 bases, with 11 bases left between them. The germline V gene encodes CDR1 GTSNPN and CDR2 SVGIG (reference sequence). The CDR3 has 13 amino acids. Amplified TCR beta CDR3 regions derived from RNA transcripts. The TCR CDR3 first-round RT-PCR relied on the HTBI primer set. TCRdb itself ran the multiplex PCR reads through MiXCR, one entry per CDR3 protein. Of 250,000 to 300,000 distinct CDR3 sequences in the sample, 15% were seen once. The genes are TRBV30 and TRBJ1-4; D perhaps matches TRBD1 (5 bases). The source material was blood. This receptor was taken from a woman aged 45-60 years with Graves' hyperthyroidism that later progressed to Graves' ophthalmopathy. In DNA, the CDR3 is TGTGCCTGGAGTTGGGGGGAGGCTGAAAAACTGTTTTTT. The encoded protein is CAWSWGEAEKLFF.